The rows below give T cell receptor beta chains drawn from one sample of a study of blood T cell repertoires in COVID-19. Only in-frame clones appear in the TCRdb table, and some are missing; sequencing was by immunoSEQ multiplex PCR. The repertoire includes approximately 250,000 clones, 80% to 90% of them detected once, and about 4% sits in the top ten. Material for sequencing was PBMCs or T cells enriched from blood (not recorded which). The receptors derive from a man aged 25-45 years with acute COVID-19. Both conserved end residues are part of each CDR3. D genes are given only for firm matches. Size is omitted from some rows. Given values are once, few, many or a class for expanded clones.

>TRBD1|TRBJ1-4|TRBV18|-
CASSPTGGINEKLFF
TGTGCCAGCTCACCGACAGGGGGGATTAATGAAAAACTGTTTTTT
>-|TRBJ1-1|TRBV6-5|-
CASSYVLGQSTEAFF
TGTGCCAGCAGTTACGTCCTCGGACAGTCCACTGAAGCTTTCTTT
>TRBD1|TRBJ2-5|TRBV4-2|-
CASSQGGMRGPQYF
TGTGCCAGCAGCCAAGGGGGGATGAGGGGGCCCCAGTACTTC
>-|TRBJ1-5|TRBV7-2|-
CASSPLREDQPQHF
TGTGCCAGCAGCCCCCTCCGGGAGGATCAGCCCCAGCATTTT
>TRBD1|TRBJ1-6|TRBV5-1|-
CASSSQAGTDNSPLHF
TGTGCCAGCAGCTCTCAAGCCGGGACAGATAATTCACCCCTCCACTTT
>TRBD1|TRBJ1-1|TRBV5-1|-
CASSTRGSDTEAFF
TGCGCCAGCAGCACCAGGGGGTCTGACACTGAAGCTTTCTTT
>TRBD2|TRBJ2-1|TRBV9|-
CASSSGLAGGRANNEQFF
TGTGCCAGCAGCTCCGGCCTAGCCGGCGGGAGGGCTAATAATGAGCAGTTCTTC
>-|TRBJ2-2|TRBV12-3/TRBV12-4|-
CASSPLSTGELFF
TGTGCCAGCAGTCCACTATCCACCGGGGAGCTGTTTTTT
>TRBD2|TRBJ2-3|TRBV12-3/TRBV12-4|-
CASRGGSRDTQYF
TGTGCCAGCAGGGGCGGGAGTAGAGATACGCAGTATTTT
>TRBD2|TRBJ2-3|TRBV14|-
CASSQDRGRRGSTDTQYF
TGTGCCAGCAGCCAAGATAGGGGTCGGCGGGGGAGCACAGATACGCAGTATTTT
>-|TRBJ1-1|TRBV28|-
CASSLGGSKIEAFF
TGTGCCAGCAGTTTGGGAGGGTCTAAAATTGAAGCTTTCTTT
>TRBD1|TRBJ1-1|TRBV19|once
CASSKKGQGALDTEAFF
TGTGCCAGTAGCAAGAAGGGACAGGGGGCTCTCGACACTGAAGCTTTCTTT
>-|TRBJ2-2|TRBV4-1|-
CASSQVGPPQAGELFF
TGCGCCAGCAGCCAAGTAGGCCCTCCCCAGGCCGGGGAGCTGTTTTTT
>-|TRBJ1-1|TRBV5-1|-
CASSGMTGMNTEAFF
TGCGCCAGCAGCGGAATGACAGGAATGAACACTGAAGCTTTCTTT
>-|TRBJ1-2|TRBV27|once
CASASQGGSYGYTF
TGTGCCAGCGCTTCTCAAGGGGGTAGTTATGGCTACACCTTC
>TRBD2|TRBJ2-3|TRBV19|-
CASSELLAGATDTQYF
TGTGCCAGTAGTGAGCTCCTAGCGGGGGCCACAGATACGCAGTATTTT
>TRBD2|TRBJ2-3|TRBV6-2/TRBV6-3|-
CASSYLAGGPRPTDTQYF
TGTGCCAGCAGTTATTTAGCGGGAGGGCCGAGGCCCACAGATACGCAGTATTTT
>TRBD1|TRBJ1-1|TRBV3-1/TRBV3-2|-
CASNQKGGWTEAFF
TGTGCCAGCAACCAGAAAGGGGGCTGGACTGAAGCTTTCTTT
>TRBD2|TRBJ2-1|TRBV9|-
CASSVSTSGISYNEQFF
TGTGCCAGCAGCGTAAGTACTAGCGGGATATCCTACAATGAGCAGTTCTTC